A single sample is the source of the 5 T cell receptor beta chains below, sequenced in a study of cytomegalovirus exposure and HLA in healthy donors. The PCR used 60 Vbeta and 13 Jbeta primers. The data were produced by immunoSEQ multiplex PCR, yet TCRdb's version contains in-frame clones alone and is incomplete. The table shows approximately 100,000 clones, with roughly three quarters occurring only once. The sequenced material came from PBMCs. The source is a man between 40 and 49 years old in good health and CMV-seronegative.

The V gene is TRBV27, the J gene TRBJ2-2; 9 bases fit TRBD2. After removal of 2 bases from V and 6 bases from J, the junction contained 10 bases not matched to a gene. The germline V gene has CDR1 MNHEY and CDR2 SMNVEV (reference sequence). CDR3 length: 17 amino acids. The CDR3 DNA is TGTGCCAGCAGTTTAAGCTGGGGCGGGGGGGCCTCCGGGGAGCTGTTTTTT. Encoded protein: CASSLSWGGGASGELFF.

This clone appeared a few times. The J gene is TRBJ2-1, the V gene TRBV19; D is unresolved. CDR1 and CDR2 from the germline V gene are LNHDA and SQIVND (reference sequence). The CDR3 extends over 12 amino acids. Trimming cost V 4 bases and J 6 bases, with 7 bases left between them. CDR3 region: CASSRLANEQFF. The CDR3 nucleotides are TGTGCCAGTAGTAGGCTCGCCAATGAGCAGTTCTTC.

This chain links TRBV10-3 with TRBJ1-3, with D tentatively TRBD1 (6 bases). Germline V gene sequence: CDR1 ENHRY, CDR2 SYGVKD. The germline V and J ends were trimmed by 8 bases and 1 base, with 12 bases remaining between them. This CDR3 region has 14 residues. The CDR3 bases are TGTGCCATCGGGCGGGGGGCATCTGGAAACACCATATATTTT. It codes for CAIGRGASGNTIYF.

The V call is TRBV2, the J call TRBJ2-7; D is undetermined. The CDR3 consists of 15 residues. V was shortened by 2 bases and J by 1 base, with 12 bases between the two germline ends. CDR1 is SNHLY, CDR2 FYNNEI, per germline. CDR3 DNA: TGTGCCAGCAGTGAAAACCCGCACAGATCCTACGAGCAGTACGTC. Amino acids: CASSENPHRSYEQYV.

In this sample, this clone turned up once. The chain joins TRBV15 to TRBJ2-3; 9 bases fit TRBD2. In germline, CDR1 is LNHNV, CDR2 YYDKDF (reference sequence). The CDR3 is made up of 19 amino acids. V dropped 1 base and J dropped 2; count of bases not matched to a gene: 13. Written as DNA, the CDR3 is TGTGCCACCAGCAGAGGCTCCGGGACTAGCTATGTCAACACAGATACGCAGTATTTT. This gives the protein CATSRGSGTSYVNTDTQYF.